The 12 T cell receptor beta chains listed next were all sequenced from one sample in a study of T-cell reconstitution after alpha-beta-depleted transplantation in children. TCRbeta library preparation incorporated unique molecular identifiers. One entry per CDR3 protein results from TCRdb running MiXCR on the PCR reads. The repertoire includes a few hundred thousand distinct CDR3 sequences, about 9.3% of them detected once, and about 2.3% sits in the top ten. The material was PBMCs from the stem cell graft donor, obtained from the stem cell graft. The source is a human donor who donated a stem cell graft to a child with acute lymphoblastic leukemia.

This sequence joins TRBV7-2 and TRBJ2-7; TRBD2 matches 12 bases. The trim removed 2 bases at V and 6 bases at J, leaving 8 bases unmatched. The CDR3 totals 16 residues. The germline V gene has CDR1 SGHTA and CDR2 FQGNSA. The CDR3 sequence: CASSLTSSGRAGEQYF. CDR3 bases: TGTGCCAGCAGCTTAACTTCTAGCGGGAGGGCCGGCGAGCAGTACTTC.

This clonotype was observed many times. The CDR3 DNA sequence: TGTGCCAGCAGCTTGGCTAGCGGAGAAGAGACCCAGTACTTC. Translated, it gives CASSLASGEETQYF. V and J are TRBV5-4 and TRBJ2-5; 7 bases agree with TRBD2. Trimming removed 0 bases from V and 3 bases from J; junction bases left unmatched: 2. From germline, CDR1 is SGHNT and CDR2 YYREEE (reference sequence). The CDR3 totals 14 residues.

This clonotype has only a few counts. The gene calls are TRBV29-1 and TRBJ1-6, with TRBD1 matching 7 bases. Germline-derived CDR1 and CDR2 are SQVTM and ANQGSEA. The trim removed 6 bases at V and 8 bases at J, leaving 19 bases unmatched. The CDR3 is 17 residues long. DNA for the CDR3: TGCAGCGTCCCCAAAAAAAATGGCAGGGGGGGGTATTCACCCCTCCACTTT. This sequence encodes CSVPKKNGRGGYSPLHF.

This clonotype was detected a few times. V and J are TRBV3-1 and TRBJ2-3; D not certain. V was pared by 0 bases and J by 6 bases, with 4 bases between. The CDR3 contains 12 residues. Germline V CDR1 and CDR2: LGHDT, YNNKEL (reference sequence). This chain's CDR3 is CASSQEVDTQYF. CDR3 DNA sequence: TGTGCCAGCAGCCAAGAAGTTGATACGCAGTATTTT.

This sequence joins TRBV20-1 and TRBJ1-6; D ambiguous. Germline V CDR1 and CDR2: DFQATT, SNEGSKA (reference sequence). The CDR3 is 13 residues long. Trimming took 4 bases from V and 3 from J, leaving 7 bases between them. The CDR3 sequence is CSATEDYNSPLHF. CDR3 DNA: TGCAGTGCTACAGAGGACTATAATTCACCCCTCCACTTT.

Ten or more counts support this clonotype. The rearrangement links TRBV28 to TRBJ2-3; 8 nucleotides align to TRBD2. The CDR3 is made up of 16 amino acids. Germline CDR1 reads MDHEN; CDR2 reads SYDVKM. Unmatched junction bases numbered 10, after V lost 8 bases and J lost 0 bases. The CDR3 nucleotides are TGTGCCAGCCAAAGAGCGGGGGCGGTTAGCACAGATACGCAGTATTTT. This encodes CASQRAGAVSTDTQYF.

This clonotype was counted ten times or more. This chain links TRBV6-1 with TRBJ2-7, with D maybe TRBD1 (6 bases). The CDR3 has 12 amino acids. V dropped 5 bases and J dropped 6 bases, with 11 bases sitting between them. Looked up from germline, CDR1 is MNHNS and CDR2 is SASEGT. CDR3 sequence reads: CASSPGTLEQYF. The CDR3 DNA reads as TGTGCCAGCAGTCCCGGGACACTCGAGCAGTACTTC.

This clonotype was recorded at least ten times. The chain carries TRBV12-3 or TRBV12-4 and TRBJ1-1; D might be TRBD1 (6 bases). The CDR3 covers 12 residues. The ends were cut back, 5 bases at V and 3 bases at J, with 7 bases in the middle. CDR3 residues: CASSQGYTEAFF. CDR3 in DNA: TGTGCCAGCAGTCAGGGGTACACTGAAGCTTTCTTT.

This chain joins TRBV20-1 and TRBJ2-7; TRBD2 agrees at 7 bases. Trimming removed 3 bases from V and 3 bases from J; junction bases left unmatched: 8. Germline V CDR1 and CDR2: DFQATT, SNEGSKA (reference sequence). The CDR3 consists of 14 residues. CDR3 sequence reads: CSARGLAVLYEQYF. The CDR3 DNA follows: TGCAGTGCTAGGGGCCTAGCGGTACTCTACGAGCAGTACTTC.

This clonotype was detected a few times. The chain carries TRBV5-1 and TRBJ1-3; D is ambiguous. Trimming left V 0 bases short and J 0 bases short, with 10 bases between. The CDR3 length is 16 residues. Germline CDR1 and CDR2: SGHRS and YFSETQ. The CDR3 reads CASSLDGETSGNTIYF. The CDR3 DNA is TGCGCCAGCAGCTTGGACGGGGAAACCTCTGGAAACACCATATATTTT.

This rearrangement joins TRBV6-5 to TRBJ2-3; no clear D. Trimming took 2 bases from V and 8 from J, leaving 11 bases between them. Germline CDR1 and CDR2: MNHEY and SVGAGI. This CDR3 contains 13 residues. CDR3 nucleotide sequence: TGTGCCAGCAGTTACGCCTCGTCCCCTACGCAGTATTTT. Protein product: CASSYASSPTQYF.

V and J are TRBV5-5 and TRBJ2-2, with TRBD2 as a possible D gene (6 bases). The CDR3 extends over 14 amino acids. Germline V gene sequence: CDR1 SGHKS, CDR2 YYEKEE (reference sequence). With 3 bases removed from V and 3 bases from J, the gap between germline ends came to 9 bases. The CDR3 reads CASSWGTYTGELFF. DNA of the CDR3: TGTGCCAGCAGCTGGGGGACTTACACCGGGGAGCTGTTTTTT.